This TCR beta chain emerged from a study of cytomegalovirus exposure and HLA in healthy donors. Study-wide context: A subsequent analysis reported that the roughly 120 validation repertoires were produced on the same platform that had also been used for the roughly 700 first-cohort repertoires. Study-wide results and caveats: Whilst most TCR sequences proved rare, a subset of public TCRs occurred across many donors. The authors listed 180 or so TCR beta chains as cytomegalovirus-associated. The tendency of first-cohort TCR clusters to co-occur in the 120 or so validation repertoires was identified by a subsequent analysis.

Sequenced by immunoSEQ multiplex PCR; TCRdb stores in-frame clones only, minus some. The data hold 59,000 or so clones, with roughly nine tenths observed a single time. The J segment lost 5 bases and the V segment lost 6 bases, leaving 9 bases of the junction unmatched. This CDR3 contains 14 residues. Germline V lookup: CDR1 SNHLY, CDR2 FYNNEI. Of note for this clone: The antigen is not known.

The receptor was derived from a young woman in good health and CMV-seronegative. Sequencing input: PBMCs. The chain couples TRBV2 to TRBJ2-5, with 7 bases matching TRBD2. This chain's CDR3 is CASSSRLARETQYF. CDR3 nucleotides: TGTGCCAGCAGCAGTAGACTAGCCCGGGAGACCCAGTACTTC. The complete variable domain, with remaining parts taken from reference TRBV2 and TRBJ2-5, reads EPEVTQTPSHQVTQMGQEVILRCVPISNHLYFYWYRQILGQKVEFLVSFYNNEISEKSEIFDDQFSVERPDGSNFTLKIRSTKLEDSAMYFCASSSRLARETQYFGPGTRLLVL.